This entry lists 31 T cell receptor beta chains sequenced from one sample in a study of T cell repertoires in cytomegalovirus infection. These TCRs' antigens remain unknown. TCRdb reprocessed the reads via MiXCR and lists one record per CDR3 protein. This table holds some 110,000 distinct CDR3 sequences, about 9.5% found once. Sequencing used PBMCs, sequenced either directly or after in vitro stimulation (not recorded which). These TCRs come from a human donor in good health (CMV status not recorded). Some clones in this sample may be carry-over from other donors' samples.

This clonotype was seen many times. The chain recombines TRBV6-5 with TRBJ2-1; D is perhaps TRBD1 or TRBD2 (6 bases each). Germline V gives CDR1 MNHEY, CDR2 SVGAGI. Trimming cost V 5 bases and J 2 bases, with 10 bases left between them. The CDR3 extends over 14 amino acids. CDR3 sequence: CASSGGQAYNEQFF. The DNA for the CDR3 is TGTGCCAGCAGTGGGGGGCAGGCCTACAATGAGCAGTTCTTC.

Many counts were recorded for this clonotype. The CDR3: CSVVPTAYNEQFF. The CDR3 nucleotides read TGCAGCGTTGTTCCGACAGCCTACAATGAGCAGTTCTTC. The rearrangement joins TRBV29-1 to TRBJ2-1, with a possible D match to TRBD1 (5 bases). Germline V gene sequence: CDR1 SQVTM, CDR2 ANQGSEA. CDR3 length equals 13 residues. The V gene lost 4 bases and the J gene lost 2 bases, with 9 bases spanning the gap.

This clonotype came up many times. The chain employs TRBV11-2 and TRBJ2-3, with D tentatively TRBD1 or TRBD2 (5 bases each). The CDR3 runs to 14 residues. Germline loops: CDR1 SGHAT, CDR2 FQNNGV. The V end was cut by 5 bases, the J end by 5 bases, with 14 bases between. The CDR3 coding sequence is TGTGCCAGCAGCGAGGAGCTGGGGGTAGATACGCAGTATTTT. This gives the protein CASSEELGVDTQYF.

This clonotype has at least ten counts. In DNA, the CDR3 is TGCGCCAGCAGCCAAGATCGGAGACGCCAACTAGGGGAAAAACTGTTTTTT. This gives the protein CASSQDRRRQLGEKLFF. This rearrangement joins TRBV4-3 to TRBJ1-4; D unclear. V was cut by 0 bases and J by 8 bases, with 19 bases left in between. The V gene's germline CDR1 is LGHNA and CDR2 YSLEER. The CDR3 length is 17 residues.

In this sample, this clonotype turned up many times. CDR3 residues: CASSLGHYSGANVLTF. CDR3 bases: TGTGCCAGCAGCTTAGGACATTACTCTGGGGCCAACGTCCTGACTTTC. The chain links TRBV7-9 to TRBJ2-6; D is ambiguous. Germline CDR1 is SEHNR and CDR2 is FQNEAQ (reference sequence). Deletions cut 1 base from V and 0 bases from J, with 7 bases between. The CDR3 consists of 16 residues.

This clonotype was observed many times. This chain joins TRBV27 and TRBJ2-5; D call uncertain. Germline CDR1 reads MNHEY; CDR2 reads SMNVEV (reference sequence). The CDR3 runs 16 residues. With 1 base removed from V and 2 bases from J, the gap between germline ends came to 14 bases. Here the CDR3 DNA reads TGTGCCAGCAGTTTATTGACCCCAAGCAGACAAGAGACCCAGTACTTC. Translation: CASSLLTPSRQETQYF.

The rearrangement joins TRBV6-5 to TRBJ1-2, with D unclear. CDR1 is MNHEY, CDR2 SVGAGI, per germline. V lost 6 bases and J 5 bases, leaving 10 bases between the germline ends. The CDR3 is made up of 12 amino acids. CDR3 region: CASSPGEYGYTF. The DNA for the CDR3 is TGTGCCAGCAGCCCCGGGGAGTATGGCTACACCTTC.

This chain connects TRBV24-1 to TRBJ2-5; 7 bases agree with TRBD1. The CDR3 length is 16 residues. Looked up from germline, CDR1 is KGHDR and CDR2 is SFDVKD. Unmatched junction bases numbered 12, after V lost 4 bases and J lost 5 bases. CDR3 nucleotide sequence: TGTGCCACCAGTGACTCCCCGAAGGGGGCCTGGGAGACCCAGTACTTC. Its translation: CATSDSPKGAWETQYF.

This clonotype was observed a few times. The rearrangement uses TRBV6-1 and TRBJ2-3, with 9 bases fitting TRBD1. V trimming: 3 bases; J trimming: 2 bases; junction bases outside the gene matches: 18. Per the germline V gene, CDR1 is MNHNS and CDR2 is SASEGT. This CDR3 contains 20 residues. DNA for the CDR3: TGTGCCAGCAGTGACTCGGGTGCCTGGGGACAGGGTCCCTACACAGATACGCAGTATTTT. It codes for CASSDSGAWGQGPYTDTQYF.

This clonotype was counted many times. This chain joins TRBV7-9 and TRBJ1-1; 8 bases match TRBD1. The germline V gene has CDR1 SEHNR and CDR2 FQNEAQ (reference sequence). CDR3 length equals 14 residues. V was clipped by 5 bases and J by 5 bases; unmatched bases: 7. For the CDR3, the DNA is TGTGCCAGCAGCCCTATCGACAGGGGTACTGAAGCTTTCTTT. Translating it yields CASSPIDRGTEAFF.

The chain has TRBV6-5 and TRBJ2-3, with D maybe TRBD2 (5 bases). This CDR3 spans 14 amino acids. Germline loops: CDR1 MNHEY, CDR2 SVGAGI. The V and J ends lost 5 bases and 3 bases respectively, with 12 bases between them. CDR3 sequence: CASSLNGDTDTQYF. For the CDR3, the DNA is TGTGCCAGCAGTCTAAACGGGGATACAGATACGCAGTATTTT.

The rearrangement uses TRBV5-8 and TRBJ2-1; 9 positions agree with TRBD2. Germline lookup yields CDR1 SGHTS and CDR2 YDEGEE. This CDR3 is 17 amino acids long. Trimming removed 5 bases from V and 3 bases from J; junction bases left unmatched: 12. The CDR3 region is CASSQSLAGDFYNEQFF. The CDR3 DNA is TGTGCCAGCAGTCAATCCTTAGCGGGAGATTTCTACAATGAGCAGTTCTTC.

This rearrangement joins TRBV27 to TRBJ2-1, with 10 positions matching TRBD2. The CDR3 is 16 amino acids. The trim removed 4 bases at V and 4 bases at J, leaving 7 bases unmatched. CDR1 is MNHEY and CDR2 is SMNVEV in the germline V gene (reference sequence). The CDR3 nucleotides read TGTGCCAGCAGTTCCAGGACTAGCGGACCTTACAATGAGCAGTTCTTC. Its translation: CASSSRTSGPYNEQFF.

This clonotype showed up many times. CDR3 nucleotide sequence: TGCGCCAGCAGCCTAGTATTCTCTGGGGCCAACGTCCTGACTTTC. It yields the protein CASSLVFSGANVLTF. The chain joins TRBV4-1 to TRBJ2-6; no definite D call. V was shortened by 4 bases and J by 0 bases, with 7 bases between the two germline ends. The V gene's germline CDR1 is MGHRA and CDR2 YSYEKL. This CDR3 spans 15 amino acids.

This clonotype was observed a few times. The DNA for the CDR3 is TGTGCCAGTAGTAACCGCGCGTGGGGTCGGGTAGATACGCAGTATTTT. This gives the protein CASSNRAWGRVDTQYF. The chain has TRBV19 and TRBJ2-3; D unresolved. The V end lost 4 bases, the J end lost 5 bases, and 19 bases lay between the germline ends. The CDR3 is 16 residues long. CDR1 LNHDA and CDR2 SQIVND come from the germline V gene (reference sequence).

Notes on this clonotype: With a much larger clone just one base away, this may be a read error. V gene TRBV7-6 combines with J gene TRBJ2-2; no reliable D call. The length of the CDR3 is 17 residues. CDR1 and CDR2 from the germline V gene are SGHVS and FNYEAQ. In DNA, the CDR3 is TGTGCCTGCAGCTTTGAGGCAGACCGGGCGGAGACCGGGGAGCTGTTTTTT. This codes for CACSFEADRAETGELFF.

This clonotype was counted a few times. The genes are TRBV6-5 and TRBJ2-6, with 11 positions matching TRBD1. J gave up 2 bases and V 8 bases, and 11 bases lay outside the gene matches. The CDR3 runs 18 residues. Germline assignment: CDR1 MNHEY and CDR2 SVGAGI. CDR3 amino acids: CASSRAGQGVPGANVLTF. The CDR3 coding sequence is TGTGCCAGCTCCAGGGCGGGACAGGGGGTTCCTGGGGCCAACGTCCTGACTTTC.

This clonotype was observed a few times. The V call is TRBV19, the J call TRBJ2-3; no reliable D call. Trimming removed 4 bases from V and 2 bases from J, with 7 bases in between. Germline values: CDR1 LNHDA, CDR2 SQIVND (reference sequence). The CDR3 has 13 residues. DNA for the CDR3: TGTGCCAGTAGTACCTGGAACACAGATACGCAGTATTTT. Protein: CASSTWNTDTQYF.

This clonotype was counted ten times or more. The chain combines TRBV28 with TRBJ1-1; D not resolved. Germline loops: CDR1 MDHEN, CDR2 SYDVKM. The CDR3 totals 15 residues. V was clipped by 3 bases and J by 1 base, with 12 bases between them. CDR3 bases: TGTGCCAGCAGTTTTAACCCGGGCGGGAACACTGAAGCTTTCTTT. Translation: CASSFNPGGNTEAFF.

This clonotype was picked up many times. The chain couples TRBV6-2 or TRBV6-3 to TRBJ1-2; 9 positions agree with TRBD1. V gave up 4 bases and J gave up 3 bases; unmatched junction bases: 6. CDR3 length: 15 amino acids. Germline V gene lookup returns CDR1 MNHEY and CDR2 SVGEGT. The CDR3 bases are TGTGCCAGCAGTTCGCGGGACAGGGAATACTATGGCTACACCTTC. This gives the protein CASSSRDREYYGYTF.

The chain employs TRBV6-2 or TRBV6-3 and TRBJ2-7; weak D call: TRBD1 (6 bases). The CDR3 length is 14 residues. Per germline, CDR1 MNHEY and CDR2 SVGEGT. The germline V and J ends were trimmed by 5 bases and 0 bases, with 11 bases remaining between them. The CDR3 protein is CASSPTGFSYEQYF. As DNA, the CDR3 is TGTGCCAGCAGTCCAACAGGGTTCTCCTACGAGCAGTACTTC.

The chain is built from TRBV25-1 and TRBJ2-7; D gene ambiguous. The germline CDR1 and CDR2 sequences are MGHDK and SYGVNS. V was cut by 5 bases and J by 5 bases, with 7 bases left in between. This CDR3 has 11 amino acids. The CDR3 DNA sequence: TGTGCCAGCAGTTTGCAGGACGAGCAGTACTTC. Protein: CASSLQDEQYF.

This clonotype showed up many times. The CDR3 DNA is TGTGCCAGCAGCCCTGACGCCGCGCGACAGCCCCAGCATTTT. It is translated as CASSPDAARQPQHF. The J gene is TRBJ1-5, the V gene TRBV28; D remains ambiguous. Germline CDR1 reads MDHEN; CDR2 reads SYDVKM. The length of the CDR3 is 14 residues. The V and J ends lost 6 bases and 7 bases respectively, with 16 bases between them.

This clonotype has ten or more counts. CDR3 loop: CASSQQGRTNSPLHF. In DNA, the CDR3 is TGTGCCAGCAGTCAACAGGGAAGAACTAATTCACCCCTCCACTTT. The rearrangement links TRBV27 to TRBJ1-6; D is perhaps TRBD1 (6 bases). Germline-derived CDR1 and CDR2 are MNHEY and SMNVEV (reference sequence). V shed 5 bases and J shed 6 bases, with 14 bases lying between them. The length of the CDR3 is 15 residues.

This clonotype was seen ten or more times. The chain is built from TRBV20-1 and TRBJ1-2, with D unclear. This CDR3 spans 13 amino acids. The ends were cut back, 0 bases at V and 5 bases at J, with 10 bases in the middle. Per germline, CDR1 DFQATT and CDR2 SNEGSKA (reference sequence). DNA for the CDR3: TGCAGTGCTAGAGATGGCCAGTCGTATGGCTACACCTTC. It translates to CSARDGQSYGYTF.

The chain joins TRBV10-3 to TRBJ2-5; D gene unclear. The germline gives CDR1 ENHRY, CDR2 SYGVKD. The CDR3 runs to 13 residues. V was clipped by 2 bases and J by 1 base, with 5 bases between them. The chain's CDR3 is CAISERVQETQYF. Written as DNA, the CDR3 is TGTGCCATCAGTGAGAGGGTCCAAGAGACCCAGTACTTC.

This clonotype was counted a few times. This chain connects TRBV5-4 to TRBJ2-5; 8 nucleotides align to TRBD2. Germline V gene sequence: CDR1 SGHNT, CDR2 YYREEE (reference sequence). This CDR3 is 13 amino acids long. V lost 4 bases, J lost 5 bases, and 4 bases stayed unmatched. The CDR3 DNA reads TGTGCCAGCAGCCAATGGACTAGCGAGACCCAGTACTTC. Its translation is CASSQWTSETQYF.

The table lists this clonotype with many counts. CDR3 protein: CASSPTRQGMRETQYF. In DNA, the CDR3 is TGTGCCAGCAGCCCAACCCGGCAGGGCATGAGAGAGACCCAGTACTTC. The gene calls are TRBV7-2 and TRBJ2-5; perhaps TRBD1 as D (5 bases). The V and J ends lost 5 bases and 4 bases respectively, with 20 bases between them. This CDR3 has 16 amino acids. Germline CDR1 SGHTA, CDR2 FQGNSA.

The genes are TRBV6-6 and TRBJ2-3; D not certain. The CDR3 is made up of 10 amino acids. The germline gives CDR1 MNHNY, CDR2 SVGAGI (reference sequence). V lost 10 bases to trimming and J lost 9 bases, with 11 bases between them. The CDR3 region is CATARGTQYF. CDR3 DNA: TGTGCCACCGCCCGAGGCACGCAGTATTTT.

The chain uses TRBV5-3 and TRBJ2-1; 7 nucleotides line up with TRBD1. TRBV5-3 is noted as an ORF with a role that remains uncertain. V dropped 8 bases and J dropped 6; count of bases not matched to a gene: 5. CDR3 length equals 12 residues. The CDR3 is CASSRQGNEQFF. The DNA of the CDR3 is TGTGCCAGCAGCCGACAGGGCAATGAGCAGTTCTTC.

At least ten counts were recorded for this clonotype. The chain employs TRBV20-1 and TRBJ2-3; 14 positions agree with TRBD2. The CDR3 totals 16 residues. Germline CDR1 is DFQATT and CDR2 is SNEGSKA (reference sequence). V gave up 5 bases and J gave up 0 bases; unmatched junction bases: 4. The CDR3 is CSADRLAGGSTDTQYF. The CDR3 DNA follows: TGCAGTGCTGACCGACTAGCGGGAGGGAGCACAGATACGCAGTATTTT.